These T cell receptor beta chains were read from a single sample in a study of identifying expanded T cells in peripheral blood. Assay used: immunoSEQ multiplex PCR; TCRdb lists only in-frame clones, some missing. The profile covers tens of thousands of clones, with about four fifths appearing a single time and about 20% taken by the ten largest. The sample comprised blood. The receptors shown here come from a person aged 18 to 69 in good health. The CDR3 runs from the conserved cysteine through the conserved F or W. Fields, in order: J gene, clone size, V gene, D gene, CDR3 DNA, CDR3 protein. A D gene is named only where the DNA matches it firmly. The size of a clone is reported for some rows only, either as once, few or many, or as a class for expanded clones.

j_call: TRBJ2-3
clone_size: -
v_call: TRBV29-1
d_call: -
cdr3_nt: TGCAGCGTTGAACCAGGGGGAGGGGGCGCAGATACGCAGTATTTT
cdr3_aa: CSVEPGGGGADTQYF

j_call: TRBJ2-1
clone_size: -
v_call: TRBV28
d_call: TRBD2
cdr3_nt: TGTGCCAGCAGTGAGGCGGGGGAGGTTATCCATGAGCAGTTCTTC
cdr3_aa: CASSEAGEVIHEQFF

j_call: TRBJ1-2
clone_size: once
v_call: TRBV5-6
d_call: -
cdr3_nt: TGTGCCAGCAGCTTGGGGGGACCTCCTCAGAGCTACTATGGCTACACCTTC
cdr3_aa: CASSLGGPPQSYYGYTF

j_call: TRBJ1-1
clone_size: few
v_call: TRBV7-6
d_call: -
cdr3_nt: TGTGCCAGCAGCTTTGCGGGCCAGAACACTGAAGCTTTCTTT
cdr3_aa: CASSFAGQNTEAFF

j_call: TRBJ1-1
clone_size: -
v_call: TRBV19
d_call: TRBD1
cdr3_nt: TGTGCCAGTAACCAGGGGGCTACCGGGGTGATCGCTGAAGCTTTCTTT
cdr3_aa: CASNQGATGVIAEAFF

j_call: TRBJ1-5
clone_size: few
v_call: TRBV27
d_call: -
cdr3_nt: TGTGCCAGCAGTTTTGGCAGGGAGGGCAATCAGCCCCAGCATTTT
cdr3_aa: CASSFGREGNQPQHF

j_call: TRBJ1-1
clone_size: -
v_call: TRBV21-1
d_call: -
cdr3_nt: TGTGCCAGCAGCAAGTACGGGAGAGGCATCGGCAACACTGAAGCTTTCTTT
cdr3_aa: CASSKYGRGIGNTEAFF

j_call: TRBJ1-1
clone_size: -
v_call: TRBV20-1
d_call: TRBD1
cdr3_nt: TGCAGTCTCGGACAGGACACTGAAGCTTTCTTT
cdr3_aa: CSLGQDTEAFF

j_call: TRBJ1-1
clone_size: once
v_call: TRBV5-8
d_call: -
cdr3_nt: TGTGCCAGCAGCTTGGTTTTGGGGGTAACTATCCCTGAAGCTTTCTTT
cdr3_aa: CASSLVLGVTIPEAFF

j_call: TRBJ2-3
clone_size: -
v_call: TRBV4-1
d_call: -
cdr3_nt: TGCGCCAGCAGCCAAGATGACGCCCCAGATACGCAGTATTTT
cdr3_aa: CASSQDDAPDTQYF

j_call: TRBJ2-7
clone_size: once
v_call: TRBV5-4
d_call: -
cdr3_nt: TGTGCCAGCAGCTTGGATTCGGTCGAGCAGTACTTC
cdr3_aa: CASSLDSVEQYF

j_call: TRBJ2-5
clone_size: -
v_call: TRBV11-2
d_call: -
cdr3_nt: TGTGCCAGCAGCGCAGGGACGGTTCAAGAGACCCAGTACTTC
cdr3_aa: CASSAGTVQETQYF

j_call: TRBJ1-1
clone_size: -
v_call: TRBV4-3
d_call: TRBD1
cdr3_nt: TGCGCCAGCAGCCTGGGACAGGGGAACACTGAAGCTTTCTTT
cdr3_aa: CASSLGQGNTEAFF

j_call: TRBJ2-5
clone_size: -
v_call: TRBV7-4
d_call: -
cdr3_nt: TGTGCCAGCAGCTTTTCATCCCCGGGGTTACAAGAGACCCAGTACTTC
cdr3_aa: CASSFSSPGLQETQYF

j_call: TRBJ1-5
clone_size: -
v_call: TRBV10-3
d_call: TRBD1
cdr3_nt: TGTGCCATCAGTGCCGGGACAGGTATCAATCAGCCCCAGCATTTT
cdr3_aa: CAISAGTGINQPQHF

j_call: TRBJ2-1
clone_size: -
v_call: TRBV18
d_call: TRBD2
cdr3_nt: TGTGCCAGCTCACCACCCGTAGGGAGCGGGAGCCCCAATGAGCAGTTCTTC
cdr3_aa: CASSPPVGSGSPNEQFF

j_call: TRBJ1-3
clone_size: -
v_call: TRBV19
d_call: -
cdr3_nt: TGTGCCAATCCGGACGAAAACACCATATATTTT
cdr3_aa: CANPDENTIYF

j_call: TRBJ2-2
clone_size: -
v_call: TRBV10-1
d_call: TRBD2
cdr3_nt: TGCGCCAGCAGCCTAGACACTAGCGGGAGGAGAGGGACCGGGGAGCTGTTTTTT
cdr3_aa: CASSLDTSGRRGTGELFF

j_call: TRBJ2-1
clone_size: -
v_call: TRBV29-1
d_call: -
cdr3_nt: TGCAGCGTTACCACAGTCAATGAGCAGTTCTTC
cdr3_aa: CSVTTVNEQFF

j_call: TRBJ2-7
clone_size: -
v_call: TRBV2
d_call: TRBD1
cdr3_nt: TGTGCCAGCAGGCAGACAGGGTTCGAGCAGTACTTC
cdr3_aa: CASRQTGFEQYF

j_call: TRBJ2-7
clone_size: once
v_call: TRBV28
d_call: -
cdr3_nt: TGTGCCAGCACCCCGGGGGCGACGGGCAGGTACGAGCAGTACTTC
cdr3_aa: CASTPGATGRYEQYF

j_call: TRBJ2-1
clone_size: few
v_call: TRBV29-1
d_call: TRBD2
cdr3_nt: TGCAGCTCAAGGACTAGCGGGATGGATGAGCAGTTCTTC
cdr3_aa: CSSRTSGMDEQFF

j_call: TRBJ2-6
clone_size: -
v_call: TRBV29-1
d_call: -
cdr3_nt: TGCAGCGGCCTCTCTGGGGCCAACGTCCTGACTTTC
cdr3_aa: CSGLSGANVLTF

j_call: TRBJ1-2
clone_size: -
v_call: TRBV5-1
d_call: -
cdr3_nt: TGCGCCAGCAGCTTGGATGGGCGGGAGGCCTATGGCTACACCTTC
cdr3_aa: CASSLDGREAYGYTF

j_call: TRBJ1-3
clone_size: medium-sized
v_call: TRBV14
d_call: -
cdr3_nt: TGTGCCAGCAGCCAAGATCGTATGGGGGTGAATAGAAACACCATATATTTT
cdr3_aa: CASSQDRMGVNRNTIYF

j_call: TRBJ2-3
clone_size: -
v_call: TRBV11-2
d_call: TRBD2
cdr3_nt: TGTGCCAGCAGCGTGAGCGGGAGGGCGGCAGATACGCAGTATTTT
cdr3_aa: CASSVSGRAADTQYF

j_call: TRBJ2-7
clone_size: -
v_call: TRBV21-1
d_call: -
cdr3_nt: TGTGCCAGCAGCAACCCTGCCCAGCGGGAGGGAGTCGAGCAGTACTTC
cdr3_aa: CASSNPAQREGVEQYF

j_call: TRBJ1-2
clone_size: -
v_call: TRBV7-2
d_call: -
cdr3_nt: TGTGCCAGCAGCCGGGGGGGTAACTATGGCTACACCTTC
cdr3_aa: CASSRGGNYGYTF

j_call: TRBJ2-3
clone_size: few
v_call: TRBV7-9
d_call: -
cdr3_nt: TGTGCCAGCAGCTTGACAGATACGCAGTATTTT
cdr3_aa: CASSLTDTQYF

j_call: TRBJ1-5
clone_size: few
v_call: TRBV28
d_call: -
cdr3_nt: TGTGCCAGCAGTTTCGCGGACAGCCTTCCTAGCAATCAGCCCCAGCATTTT
cdr3_aa: CASSFADSLPSNQPQHF

j_call: TRBJ2-5
clone_size: -
v_call: TRBV4-3
d_call: TRBD1
cdr3_nt: TGCGCCAGCAGCCAAGATAAGTATGGGACAGGAGGAAACCAAGAGACCCAGTACTTC
cdr3_aa: CASSQDKYGTGGNQETQYF

j_call: TRBJ1-2
clone_size: -
v_call: TRBV28
d_call: -
cdr3_nt: TGTGCCAGCAGAACATCACCGGGACTGGGACTAGGTGGCTACACCTTC
cdr3_aa: CASRTSPGLGLGGYTF

j_call: TRBJ2-5
clone_size: -
v_call: TRBV7-9
d_call: -
cdr3_nt: TGTGCCAGCAGCTTCAGTATTCCTAGAGGGACCCAGTACTTC
cdr3_aa: CASSFSIPRGTQYF

j_call: TRBJ1-1
clone_size: -
v_call: TRBV11-2
d_call: -
cdr3_nt: TGTGCCAGCAGCCCCTGGGGCGCGATGAACACTGAAGCTTTCTTT
cdr3_aa: CASSPWGAMNTEAFF

j_call: TRBJ1-2
clone_size: -
v_call: TRBV15
d_call: -
cdr3_nt: TGTGCCACCAGCAGAGATGGGAGGCAGGGGCGGTATAACTATGGCTACACCTTC
cdr3_aa: CATSRDGRQGRYNYGYTF

j_call: TRBJ2-5
clone_size: once
v_call: TRBV19
d_call: -
cdr3_nt: TGTGCCAGTAGTATAATCGGGATTGAGGAGACCCAGTACTTC
cdr3_aa: CASSIIGIEETQYF

j_call: TRBJ1-1
clone_size: -
v_call: TRBV6-1
d_call: TRBD1
cdr3_nt: TGTGCCAGCAGTGAAATAGACACAGGGGCTGAAGCTTTCTTT
cdr3_aa: CASSEIDTGAEAFF

j_call: TRBJ2-1
clone_size: -
v_call: TRBV19
d_call: -
cdr3_nt: TGTGCCAGTATTGGAAGGGGCGATGAGCAGTTCTTC
cdr3_aa: CASIGRGDEQFF

j_call: TRBJ1-5
clone_size: -
v_call: TRBV28
d_call: -
cdr3_nt: TGTGCCAGCAGTTTGTCGTTTTTGCGGCAACCCCAGGCCCAGCATTTT
cdr3_aa: CASSLSFLRQPQAQHF